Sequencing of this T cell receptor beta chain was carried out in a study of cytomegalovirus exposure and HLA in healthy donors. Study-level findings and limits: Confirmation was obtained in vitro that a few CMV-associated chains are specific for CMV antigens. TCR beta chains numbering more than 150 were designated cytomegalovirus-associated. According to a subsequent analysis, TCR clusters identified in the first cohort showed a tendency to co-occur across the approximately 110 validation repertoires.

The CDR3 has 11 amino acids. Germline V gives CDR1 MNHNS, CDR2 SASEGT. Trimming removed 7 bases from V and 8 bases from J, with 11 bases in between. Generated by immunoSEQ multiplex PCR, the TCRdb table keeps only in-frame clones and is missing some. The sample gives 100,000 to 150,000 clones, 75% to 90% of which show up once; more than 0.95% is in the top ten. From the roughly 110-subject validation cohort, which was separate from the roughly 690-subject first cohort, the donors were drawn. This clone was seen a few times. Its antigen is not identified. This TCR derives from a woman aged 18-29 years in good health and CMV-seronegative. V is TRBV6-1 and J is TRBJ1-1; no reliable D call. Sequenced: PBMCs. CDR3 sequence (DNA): TGTGCCAGCATTCTTTTCCGGGAAGCTTTCTTT. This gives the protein CASILFREAFF.